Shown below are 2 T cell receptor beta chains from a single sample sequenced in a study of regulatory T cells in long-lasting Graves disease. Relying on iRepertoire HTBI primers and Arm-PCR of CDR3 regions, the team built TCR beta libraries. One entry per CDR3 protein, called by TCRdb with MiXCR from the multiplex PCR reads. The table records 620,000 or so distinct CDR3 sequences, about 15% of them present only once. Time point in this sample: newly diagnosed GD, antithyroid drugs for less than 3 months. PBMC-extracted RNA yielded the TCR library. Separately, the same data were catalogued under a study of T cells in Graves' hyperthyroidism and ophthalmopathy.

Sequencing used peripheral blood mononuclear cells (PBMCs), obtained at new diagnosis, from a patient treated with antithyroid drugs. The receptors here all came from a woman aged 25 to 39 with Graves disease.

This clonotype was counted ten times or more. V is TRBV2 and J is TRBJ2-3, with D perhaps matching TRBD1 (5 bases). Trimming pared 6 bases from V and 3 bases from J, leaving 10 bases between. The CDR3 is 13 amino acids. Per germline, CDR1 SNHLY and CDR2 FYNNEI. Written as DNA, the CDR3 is TGTGCCAGCAGGGAGACAGAGACAGATACGCAGTATTTT. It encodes CASRETETDTQYF.

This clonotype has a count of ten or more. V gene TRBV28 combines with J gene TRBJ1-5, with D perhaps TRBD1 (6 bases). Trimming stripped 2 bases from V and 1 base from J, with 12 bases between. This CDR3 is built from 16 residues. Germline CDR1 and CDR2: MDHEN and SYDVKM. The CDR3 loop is CASSLGGRASNQPQHF. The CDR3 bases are TGTGCCAGCAGTTTAGGGGGCAGGGCAAGCAATCAGCCCCAGCATTTT.